The next 9 T cell receptor beta chains were all read from a single sample in a study of T cell repertoires in cytomegalovirus infection. TCRdb used MiXCR to reprocess the reads, holding one entry per CDR3 protein. The data contain fewer than 550,000 distinct CDR3 sequences, about 15% of them singletons. Material: CD8+ T cells from PBMCs. All receptors come from a human donor in good health (CMV status not recorded). Some clones in this sample may be carry-over from other donors' samples.

The table lists this clonotype with a few counts. The chain joins TRBV18 to TRBJ1-1, with 8 bases identical to TRBD1. V shed 1 base and J 3 bases; nucleotides not matched to a gene: 7. This CDR3 comprises 16 residues. CDR1 is KGHSH, CDR2 LQKENI, per germline. The DNA of the CDR3 is TGTGCCAGCTCACCACGGACAGGGAAGGTGGACACTGAAGCTTTCTTT. Translation: CASSPRTGKVDTEAFF.

A word on this clonotype: A read error is likely, as this CDR3 ends without the conserved phenylalanine or tryptophan. This chain uses TRBV20-1 with TRBJ2-7, with 12 bases matching TRBD2. After removal of 6 bases from V and 3 bases from J, the junction contained 6 bases not matched to a gene. Germline lookup yields CDR1 DFQATT and CDR2 SNEGSKA (reference sequence). The CDR3 extends over 14 amino acids. Written as DNA, the CDR3 is TGCAGTGCCGGTACTAGCGGGGGGAGCTACGAGCAGTACTTG. This encodes CSAGTSGGSYEQYL.

The chain combines TRBV10-3 with TRBJ2-3, with D uncertain. V lost 6 bases, J lost 6 bases, and 19 bases lay in between. Germline V gene data show CDR1 as ENHRY and CDR2 as SYGVKD. The CDR3 spans 15 residues. The CDR3 sequence is CAIRTTVSATDTQYF. The CDR3, as DNA: TGTGCCATCAGAACGACGGTATCCGCGACGGATACGCAGTATTTT.

This clonotype was seen ten or more times. The chain links TRBV12-5 to TRBJ1-1; no definite D call. The CDR3 spans 12 residues. V lost 3 bases, J lost 6 bases, and 8 bases lay in between. Germline-derived CDR1 and CDR2 are LGHNT and FRNRAP. CDR3 in amino acids: CASGLQGPEAFF. The CDR3 region has the DNA TGTGCTAGTGGTTTACAAGGGCCTGAAGCTTTCTTT.

This clonotype was counted many times. The chain is built from TRBV4-2 and TRBJ1-5, with D uncertain. The germline gives CDR1 LGHNA, CDR2 YNFKEQ. CDR3 length: 18 residues. V was clipped by 0 bases and J by 2 bases, with 17 bases between them. The CDR3 loop reads CASSQEGWRHFRNQPQHF. The CDR3 DNA reads TGTGCCAGCAGCCAAGAGGGATGGAGACACTTTCGCAATCAGCCCCAGCATTTT.

This clonotype showed up many times. The rearrangement links TRBV6-1 to TRBJ1-3; D possibly corresponds to TRBD1 (5 bases). Germline CDR1 MNHNS, CDR2 SASEGT. V shed 5 bases and J shed 2 bases, with 10 bases lying between them. This CDR3 has 14 residues. The CDR3 protein is CASSRPGPGNTIYF. The CDR3 DNA reads TGTGCCAGCAGTCGCCCGGGACCTGGAAACACCATATATTTT.

About this clonotype itself: This may stem from a read error, because a much larger clone lies one nucleotide away. The chain employs TRBV28 and TRBJ2-3, with D perhaps matching TRBD1 (6 bases). The CDR3 is 15 residues long. The germline V gene encodes CDR1 MDHEN and CDR2 SYDVKM. CDR3 in amino acids: CACSLGAEMSDTQYF. CDR3 sequence (DNA): TGTGCCTGCAGTTTGGGGGCTGAGATGTCGGATACGCAGTATTTT.

This clonotype was picked up a small number of times. This chain connects TRBV5-5 to TRBJ2-7; D may be TRBD1 (6 bases). The CDR3 is made up of 13 amino acids. Trimming shortened V by 2 bases and J by 7 bases, and 13 bases separated the two germline ends. Germline V gives CDR1 SGHKS, CDR2 YYEKEE (reference sequence). CDR3 sequence: CASSLNRAREQYF. The CDR3 coding sequence is TGTGCCAGCAGCTTAAACAGGGCTCGAGAGCAGTACTTC. Drawing the rest from reference TRBV5-5 and TRBJ2-7, the complete variable domain is DAGVTQSPTHLIKTRGQQVTLRCSPISGHKSVSWYQQVLGQGPQFIFQYYEKEERGRGNFPDRFSARQFPNYSSELNVNALLLGDSALYLCASSLNRAREQYFGPGTRLTVT.

This clonotype has at least ten counts. The chain links TRBV7-8 to TRBJ2-3; 10 bases agree with TRBD1. Germline CDR1 reads SGHVS; CDR2 reads FQNEAQ. With 6 bases clipped from V and 5 bases from J, the junction kept 8 bases outside the gene matches. This CDR3 has 15 residues. The CDR3 protein is CASRADRGLGDTQYF. The CDR3 DNA reads as TGTGCCAGCAGGGCCGACAGGGGGCTTGGAGATACGCAGTATTTT.